The subject of this entry is one TCR beta chain. Its specific antigen is unknown. Within one base of it there is no much larger clone, and no base qualities were kept. Participants in the prospective study were aged 18 to 89 years, lived in about two dozen United States geographic areas, and enrolled through a virtual design. To assign participants to cohorts, the prospective study relied on clinical history that participants themselves reported in a screening survey and a study questionnaire. For ImmuneRACE Cohort 3, a participant was defined as recovered based on two consecutive negative NP/OP PCR tests, clearance by a healthcare professional, or resolution of symptoms. In the prospective study, whole blood, serum and a nasopharyngeal or oropharyngeal swab were collected from each participant by mobile phlebotomists. Additional blood draws and questionnaires over a 2-month period could optionally be provided by prospective study participants. Before DNA extraction, prospective study blood samples were shipped either frozen or at room temperature.

V loses 7 bases of germline sequence and J loses 1 base, and the interval between the two ends is 22 bases. The CDR3, from cysteine to phenylalanine, totals 16 residues. This entry keeps only the CDR3 DNA: 48 bases, framed from base 1. The germline V gene sets CDR1 to SQVTM and CDR2 to ANQGSEA. TCRbeta CDR3 regions were amplified from genomic DNA using the immunoSEQ Assay, a bias-controlled multiplex PCR. As for the authors' bioinformatics: Nucleated cell counts per sample were estimated from amplification of reference gene primers within the assay. To quantify the absolute abundance of each unique TCRbeta CDR3 rearrangement, sequence reads were collapsed and filtered. For each sample, productive Simpson clonality was calculated as the square root of Simpson's diversity index over productive rearrangements. The source is immuneACCESS, and TCRdb retained only in-frame sequences with V and J called. Part of the clones is not carried over; for the studies checked, unresolved V genes explain less than half of this, and the remainder is unexplained. The DNA was the basis for D and trimming; V, J and clone size are from that table. The sample yields about 270,000 clones; more than 80% were counted once. The top ten clonotypes cover 2% to 3% of the sample.

The data were taken from a study of blood T cell repertoires in COVID-19 (TCRdb year 2020). Notes on the research overall: Samples from collaborators originated in the United States, Italy and Spain and spanned both the acute and convalescent phases of COVID-19. The repertoires were released in a freely available public database intended as a resource for research on the immune response to SARS-CoV-2. The dataset comprised deeply sampled blood TCRbeta repertoires from subjects exposed to, actively infected with, or recovered from COVID-19. The sample metadata nearly always contained a de-identified subject ID, COVID-19 status, age in years and sex. The material from the prospective study consisted of cDNA or gDNA derived from T cells, B-cell-depleted T cells, or PBMCs. Where available, HLA class I and class II types were obtained from metadata supplied by the sample provider rather than from assay-based typing. Samples were obtained from the ongoing ImmuneRACE study (first 160 participants) and from 950 to 1,500 subjects provided by 6 global collaborators. Broader findings and caveats from the paper: How much clinical and demographic metadata was included differed by source and by participant, and the metadata was provided uncurated.

The chain employs TRBV29-1 and TRBJ1-1; tentative D gene TRBD1, with 6 bases matching. The clonotype comes from a woman under 30 who had recovered from COVID-19. The sample consisted of PBMCs or T cells enriched from blood (not recorded which). Here is the DNA: TGCAGCGACGACGTGGGGACGTTCAGGGGGAACACTGAAGCTTTCTTT. This codes for CSDDVGTFRGNTEAFF.